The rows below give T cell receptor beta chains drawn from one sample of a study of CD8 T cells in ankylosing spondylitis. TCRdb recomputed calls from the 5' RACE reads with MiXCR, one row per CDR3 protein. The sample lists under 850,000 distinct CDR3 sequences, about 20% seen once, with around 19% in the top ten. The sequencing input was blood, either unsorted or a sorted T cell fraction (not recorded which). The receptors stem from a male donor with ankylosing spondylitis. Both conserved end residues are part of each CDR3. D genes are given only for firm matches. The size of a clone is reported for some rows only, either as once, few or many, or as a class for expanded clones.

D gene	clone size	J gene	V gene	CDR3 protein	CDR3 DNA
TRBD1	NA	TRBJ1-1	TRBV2	CASGDSPRQGFF	TGTGCCAGCGGCGATTCACCACGACAGGGTTTCTTT
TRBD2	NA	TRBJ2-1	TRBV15	CATSRGLQYNEQFF	TGTGCCACCAGCAGGGGACTACAGTACAATGAGCAGTTCTTC
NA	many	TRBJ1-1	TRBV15	CATSRANGEAFF	TGTGCCACCAGCAGAGCCAACGGTGAAGCTTTCTTT
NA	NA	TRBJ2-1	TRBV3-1	CASSQGDSYDEQFF	TGTGCCAGCAGCCAAGGGGATAGCTACGATGAGCAGTTCTTC
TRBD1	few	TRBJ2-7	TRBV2	CASRQGDTGSYEQYF	TGTGCCAGCAGACAGGGGGACACCGGGTCCTACGAGCAGTACTTC
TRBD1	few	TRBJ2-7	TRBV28	CASRGAGQASYEQYF	TGTGCCAGCAGGGGCGCGGGACAGGCCTCCTACGAGCAGTACTTC
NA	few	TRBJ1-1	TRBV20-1	CSAQTRLNTEAFF	TGCAGTGCTCAGACCCGACTAAACACTGAAGCTTTCTTT
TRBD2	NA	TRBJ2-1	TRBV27	CASSPLAGGGGEQFF	TGTGCCAGCAGCCCACTAGCGGGAGGCGGCGGTGAGCAGTTCTTC
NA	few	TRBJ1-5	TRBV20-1	CSAGGDSVGNQPQHF	TGCAGTGCGGGGGGCGACAGTGTCGGCAATCAGCCCCAGCATTTT
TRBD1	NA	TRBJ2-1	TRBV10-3	CAISWDRGPPNNEQFF	TGTGCCATCAGTTGGGACAGGGGGCCCCCGAACAATGAGCAGTTCTTC
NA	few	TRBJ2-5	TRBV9	CASSVDTAWETQYF	TGTGCCAGCAGCGTAGATACTGCATGGGAGACCCAGTACTTC
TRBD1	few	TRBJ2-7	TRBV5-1	CASSLETGPPYEQYF	TGCGCCAGCAGCTTGGAGACAGGGCCTCCCTACGAGCAGTACTTC
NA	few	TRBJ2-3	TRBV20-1	CSARGPPGQRSTDTQYF	TGCAGTGCTAGAGGCCCGCCCGGACAGAGGAGCACAGATACGCAGTATTTT
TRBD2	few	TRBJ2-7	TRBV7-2	CASSETGTSGNYEQYF	TGTGCCAGCAGCGAGACTGGGACTAGCGGCAACTACGAGCAGTACTTC
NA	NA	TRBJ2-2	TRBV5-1	CASNAGPNTGELFF	TGCGCCTCCAACGCGGGGCCGAACACCGGGGAGCTGTTTTTT
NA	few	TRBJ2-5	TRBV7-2	CASSLVGETVQETQYF	TGTGCCAGCAGCTTAGTAGGGGAGACTGTGCAAGAGACCCAGTACTTC
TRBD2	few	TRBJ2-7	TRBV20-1	CSARLGGAGYEQYF	TGCAGTGCCCGCCTCGGGGGGGCAGGCTACGAGCAGTACTTC